Listed here is a single T cell receptor beta chain. What it binds is unknown. Between the trimmed V and J ends, which lost 3 bases and 0 bases, there was a span of 9 bases. Germline CDR1 and CDR2: LNHNV and YYDKDF (reference sequence). The CDR3 covers 14 residues. The sample comes from a study of vaccination and CD4 T cells after COVID-19. About the study: Convalescent participants consisted of six males and four females, two being Hispanic.

Sequencing of DNA taken from cultured CD4+ T cells relied on the Oncomine TCR Beta short-read assay. Each CDR3 protein gets one entry after TCRdb re-called the PCR reads with MiXCR. The sample has about 20,000 distinct CDR3 sequences, under 30% seen once. Treatment defined: roughly ten-day PBMC culture with coronavirus spike peptide pools or control peptides (ViraFEST assay). The clonotype comes from a human donor with COVID-19. Sequencing used cultured CD4+ T cells from blood. This chain joins TRBV15 and TRBJ2-7; possibly TRBD1 for D (5 bases). The CDR3 bases are TGTGCCACCAGCAGCGACAGCTCCTCCTACGAGCAGTACTTC. This translates into CATSSDSSSYEQYF.